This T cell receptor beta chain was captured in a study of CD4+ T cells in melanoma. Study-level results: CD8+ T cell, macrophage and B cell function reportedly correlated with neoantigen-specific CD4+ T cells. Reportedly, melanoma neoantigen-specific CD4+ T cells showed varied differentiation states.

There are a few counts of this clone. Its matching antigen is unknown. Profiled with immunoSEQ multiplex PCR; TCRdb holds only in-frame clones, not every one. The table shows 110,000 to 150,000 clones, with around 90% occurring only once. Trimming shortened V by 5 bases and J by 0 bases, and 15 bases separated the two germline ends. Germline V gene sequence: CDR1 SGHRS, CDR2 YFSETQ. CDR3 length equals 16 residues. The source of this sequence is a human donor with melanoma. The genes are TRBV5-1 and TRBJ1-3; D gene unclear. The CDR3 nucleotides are TGCGCCAGCAGTCTTAGCCCTGGAATCTCTGGAAACACCATATATTTT. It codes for CASSLSPGISGNTIYF. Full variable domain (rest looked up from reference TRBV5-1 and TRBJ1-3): KAGVTQTPRYLIKTRGQQVTLSCSPISGHRSVSWYQQTPGQGLQFLFEYFSETQRNKGNFPGRFSGRQFSNSRSEMNVSTLELGDSALYLCASSLSPGISGNTIYFGEGSWLTVV.